This T cell receptor (beta chain) was sequenced for a study of quantifying T cell responses using KT2 cells. Across the whole study: Reverse transcription used primers in the TCR alpha and beta constant regions.

Looked up from germline, CDR1 is SGHTA and CDR2 is FQGNSA. The CDR3 sequence is 15 residues long. V lost 5 bases to trimming and J lost 0 bases, with 12 bases between them. This clonotype was observed a few times. Each cDNA got a UMI-containing oligo ligated at its 3' end. First-round PCR used 4 cycles and beta primers RC1.1 and RC1.2 covering TRBC1 and TRBC2. TCRdb re-called the UMI-ligation and nested PCR reads through MiXCR, storing one row per CDR3 protein. The data contain fewer than 40,000 distinct CDR3 sequences, approximately 6.8% of them seen just once; the ten biggest clones take up roughly 14%. Known numbers of the T cell clone KT2 were added to PBMC.

This TCR came from a human donor. The sample consisted of PBMCs spiked with cells of the T cell clone KT2. V gene TRBV7-2 combines with J gene TRBJ2-3; D may be TRBD2 (5 bases). The CDR3, as DNA: TGTGCCAGCAGCCCTGGACTTGCTAGCACAGATACGCAGTATTTT. This codes for CASSPGLASTDTQYF.